This TCR beta chain was captured in a study of blood T cells in healthy people across ages (dated by TCRdb to between 2015 and 2017). A note on the overall study: Template switching captured roughly one uniquely barcoded TCR beta cDNA molecule per two T cells in model experiments. The study measured age-related changes in TCR beta repertoire diversity using deep sequencing normalized with unique cDNA molecular identifiers. The donors were split into four age groups: young (average 16 years), middle-aged (about 40), aged (62) and long-lived (about 74). Two additional independent replicas of 1 million unique cDNA reads from the same blood draw were analyzed for two donors (one aged 18 to 30 and one aged 80 or older). General study outcomes and caveats: Donor CMV infection status was unknown, potentially confounding age-related changes in expanded clonotypes. A strong correlation was found between observed TCR beta diversity and the percentage of naive T cells measured by flow cytometry. Compared with the aged group, more naive CD4+ T cells, fewer expanded clones and increased TCR diversity were shown by the long-lived group, suggesting age selection. Estimates of total diversity based on one million sequenced T cells were regarded as lower bounds and as underestimates. Since profiling was done on bulk unsorted PBMCs, naive and antigen-experienced compartments could not be conclusively compared. As age increased, observed TCR beta diversity per million T cells dropped in a roughly linear way, and a significant reduction was already evident by age 40.

V and J are truncated by 5 bases and 10 bases respectively, leaving an intervening sequence of 14 bases. There are 12 amino acids in the CDR3, from cysteine to phenylalanine inclusive. Only CDR3 DNA remains: 36 bases, in frame from the first base. The library was prepared using 5' RACE. The instrument was an Illumina HiSeq 2500. A second PCR of roughly 6 to 11 cycles was run with a J-beta primer mix and a sample-barcoded 5' primer. Each TCR beta cDNA molecule received a unique molecular identifier from a template-switch 5' adaptor carrying 12 random nucleotides. Each sample yielded at least 3 million CDR3-containing paired-end reads. First-strand cDNA synthesis was performed from all RNA using the Mint cDNA synthesis kit, with priming by a TRBC-specific oligonucleotide. All cDNA was treated with uracil-DNA glycosylase and then went through a first 18-cycle PCR with the universal primers M1SS and BC2_uni_R. Per the original workflow: Normalization of each sample was performed by random selection of 1 million high-quality reads, each carrying a distinct molecular identifier. Reads with shared molecular identifiers were discarded instead of being binned into consensus sequences. MiTCR, run with a Q25 quality threshold and the strictest error-elimination algorithm, handled CDR3 identification, clonotype clustering and error correction. A nonparametric unseen species model with Euler transformation was used to estimate a lower bound on total TCR beta diversity. Clones were called with MiXCR by TCRdb after fastp trimmed the public reads at Q25, and only in-frame beta chains were retained. CDR3 protein duplicates are merged, each entry listing the most common genes and DNA. The V and J calls shown here were made by TCRdb, not taken from the authors' results. The sample data list about 800,000 distinct CDR3 sequences, and just under 25% of these were observed just once. The top ten hold approximately 3.7% of the sample.

Regarding this clonotype: Its antigen remains unidentified. No much larger clonotype is one base removed from it; base qualities were not supplied.

The donors were roughly 39 Caucasian individuals from Russia, aged about 6 to 95 years, who were systemically healthy. Each donor gave ten milliliters of peripheral blood, collected into EDTA-treated Vacutainer tubes. Ficoll-Paque density-gradient centrifugation was used to isolate PBMCs, with at least 7 million per sample. Trizol reagent was used to extract total RNA from the PBMCs, yielding at least 5 micrograms per sample. For every donor, an aliquot of PBMCs went through flow cytometry to measure the percentages of naive CD45RAhigh/CD27high T cells. The same sample was also used in a study of T cells of mothers and their children. As that second study puts it: Donors were nine systemically healthy Caucasian individuals: three mothers and their six children. cDNA synthesis used all of the extracted RNA, with about 1.5 ug of RNA in each 15 ul reaction. Sample barcodes and 2-4 random nucleotides were added via the M1S primer in the second PCR. Each mother yielded over 10 million TCR beta CDR3 reads and each child about 3 million reads. TCR recombination output is similarly shaped by thymic selection in related and unrelated pairs, with a minor effect exerted by inherited differences. Normalized repertoire overlap was always slightly but never significantly higher in related than unrelated mother-child pairs. No persistent microchimeric T cell clones were detected, at a sensitivity of approximately 100 clones per million clonotypes. The study used deep NGS to compare TCR beta repertoires of mothers and children, seeking features distinguishing related mother-child pairs from unrelated individuals. On average, the children were about 10 +/- 4 years old, while the mothers were around 42 +/- 4 years old. Libraries were sequenced on Illumina HiSeq 2000 with 100+100 nt paired-end reads after adapter ligation with NEBNext reagents. To avoid cross-contamination, the mother libraries and the child libraries were prepared a month apart and sequenced in separate runs. Each donor had between 500,000 and 2,000,000 distinct TCR beta clonotypes identified. Naive TCR beta clonotypes were estimated from low-frequency clonotypes matched to each donor's FACS-determined naive share, without sorting.

The sequenced sample was blood. The sequence came from a boy aged 5 to 17 in good health. The chain uses TRBV12-3 or TRBV12-4 and TRBJ1-1, with TRBD1 as a weak D call on 6 bases. DNA sequence: TGTGCCAGCAGTGACCCAGGGGTACGAGCTTTCTTT. Translated, this is CASSDPGVRAFF.